The T cell receptor beta chain under discussion was sequenced for a study of OX40 agonist ivuxolimab in advanced cancers. Germline loops: CDR1 KGHSH, CDR2 LQKENI. Trimming removed 6 bases at V and 3 bases at J, with 14 bases between. The CDR3 extends over 15 amino acids. Only in-frame clones appear in the TCRdb table, and some are missing; sequencing was by immunoSEQ multiplex PCR. The sample lists 55,000 to 65,000 clones; roughly 89% were seen once. The TCR originated in an adult with an advanced solid tumor such as melanoma, head and neck, liver or kidney cancer. The V and J genes are TRBV18 and TRBJ2-2; weak D call: TRBD2 (6 bases). Sequences were derived from CD4+ or CD8+ T cells sorted from blood, sampled in a trial of the OX40 agonist ivuxolimab. The CDR3 reads CASSPRSSDTGELFF. The CDR3 coding sequence is TGTGCCAGCTCGCCCCGGTCTAGCGACACCGGGGAGCTGTTTTTT. Combining the CDR3 with reference TRBV18 and TRBJ2-2 gives the whole variable domain NAGVMQNPRHLVRRRGQEARLRCSPMKGHSHVYWYRQLPEEGLKFMVYLQKENIIDESGMPKERFSAEFPKEGPSILRIQQVVRGDSAAYFCASSPRSSDTGELFFGEGSRLTVL.